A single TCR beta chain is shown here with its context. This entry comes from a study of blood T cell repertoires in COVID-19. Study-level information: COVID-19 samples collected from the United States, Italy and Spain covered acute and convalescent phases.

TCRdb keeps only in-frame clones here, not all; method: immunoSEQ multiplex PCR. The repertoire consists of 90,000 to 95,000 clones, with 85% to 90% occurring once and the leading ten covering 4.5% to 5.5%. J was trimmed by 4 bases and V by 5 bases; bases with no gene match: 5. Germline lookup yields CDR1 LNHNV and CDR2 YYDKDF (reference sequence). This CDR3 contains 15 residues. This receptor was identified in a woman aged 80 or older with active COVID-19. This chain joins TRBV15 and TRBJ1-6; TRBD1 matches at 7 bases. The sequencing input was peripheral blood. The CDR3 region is CATSPNRGYNSPLHF. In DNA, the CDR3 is TGTGCCACCAGCCCTAACAGGGGATATAATTCACCCCTCCACTTT.